A selection of T cell receptor beta chains follows, all from one sample in a study of molecular identifiers for immune sequencing clone quantification. TCRdb recomputed calls from the PCR reads with MiXCR, one row per CDR3 protein. The data contain about 510,000 distinct CDR3 sequences, roughly 24% of them singletons. The sequenced sample was naive CD8+ T cells from blood, with Jurkat cell RNA spiked in. Every receptor here comes from a human donor in good health. Some libraries in this study had Jurkat cell RNA spiked in. Both conserved end residues are part of each CDR3. D genes are given only for firm matches. Some rows mark clone size as missing; the rest say once, few, many or name a class of expanded clone.

d_gene,abundance,j_gene,v_gene,CDR3nt,CDR3aa
.,few,TRBJ1-1,TRBV9,TGTGCCAGCAGTTTAATGTCCGGGACACAGAACACCGAAGCTTTCTTT,CASSLMSGTQNTEAFF
.,few,TRBJ2-7,TRBV7-9,TGTGCCAGCAGCTTAGGAGTTTCGGACGAGCAGTACTTC,CASSLGVSDEQYF
.,many,TRBJ2-3,TRBV27,TGTGCCAGCAGTTTGGCGAATGCCGCAGATACGCAGTATTTT,CASSLANAADTQYF
.,once,TRBJ1-4,TRBV7-6,TGTGCCAGCAGCTCCAACCCTAATGAAAAACTGTTTTTT,CASSSNPNEKLFF
.,.,TRBJ1-5,TRBV7-2,TGTGCCCGCAGCTTTATACTAGCGGGAGTCTCAGATACGCAGCATTTT,CARSFILAGVSDTQHF
.,many,TRBJ1-5,TRBV4-1,TGCGCCAGCAGCCAAGTGCCGACAGAAAATCAGCCCCAGCATTTT,CASSQVPTENQPQHF
.,many,TRBJ1-6,TRBV28,TGTGCCAGCAGTTTTGGCCGTTCGGGTTCACCCCTCCACTTT,CASSFGRSGSPLHF
.,.,TRBJ2-7,TRBV9,TGTGCCAGCAGCACGGGACCGAACTCCTACGAGCAGTACTTC,CASSTGPNSYEQYF
.,.,TRBJ2-5,TRBV30,TGTGCCTGGAGCCAGGAGAACCAAGAGACCCAGTACTTC,CAWSQENQETQYF
.,many,TRBJ1-1,TRBV6-1,TGTGCCAGCAGTGATGGGCCCTCGGTCACTGAAGCTTTCTTT,CASSDGPSVTEAFF
.,many,TRBJ1-1,TRBV7-2,TGTGCCAGCAGCCTGGCTTTTTCCCCCACTGAAGCTTTCTTT,CASSLAFSPTEAFF
TRBD2,.,TRBJ2-7,TRBV9,TGTGCCAGCAGCGCATCCCCACAGGAACCGGGACTAGCCCAATACGAGCAGTACTTC,CASSASPQEPGLAQYEQYF
.,few,TRBJ1-1,TRBV4-1,TGCGCCAGCAGCCAAGTAGGGGGGGTATTGGGTTACGGCACTGAAGCTTTCTTT,CASSQVGGVLGYGTEAFF
.,many,TRBJ2-2,TRBV19,TGTGCCAGTAGTTTCGGGAAGAACACCGGGGAGCTGTTTTTT,CASSFGKNTGELFF
TRBD2,few,TRBJ2-7,TRBV5-4,TGTGCCAGCAGCTTGGGGCAGGGAGGGAACGAGCAGTACTTC,CASSLGQGGNEQYF
.,.,TRBJ1-2,TRBV7-9,TGTGCCAGCAGCAAGAGGACGGAGAACGCTAACTATGGCTACACCTTC,CASSKRTENANYGYTF
TRBD2,many,TRBJ2-3,TRBV4-1,TGCGCCAGCAGCCGAGTGACTAGCGACACAGATACGCAGTATTTT,CASSRVTSDTDTQYF
.,few,TRBJ2-7,TRBV20-1,TGCAGTGCGCAACTAGTAAACTCCTACGAGCAGTACTTC,CSAQLVNSYEQYF
.,few,TRBJ2-7,TRBV11-2,TGTGCCAGCAGCTTCTTCGGGGGCCCCTACTACGAGCAGTACTTC,CASSFFGGPYYEQYF
.,.,TRBJ2-7,TRBV12-5,TGTGCTAGTGGTTTGGAGGTTGCCTACGAGCAGTACTTC,CASGLEVAYEQYF
TRBD2,many,TRBJ2-3,TRBV7-9,TGTGCCAGCAGCTTCCCCGGCGGGAGGGCCTATAGCGCAGATACGCAGTATTTT,CASSFPGGRAYSADTQYF
.,.,TRBJ2-2,TRBV20-1,TGCAGTGCTAGAGCGACAGACACCGGGGAGCTGTTTTTT,CSARATDTGELFF
TRBD2,few,TRBJ2-7,TRBV20-1,TGCAGTGCTAGAAGTGGGGCGGGGGTCTACGAGCAGTACTTC,CSARSGAGVYEQYF
TRBD2,.,TRBJ2-3,TRBV27,TGTGCCAGCAGTTCATCCGGGACTATGGCTGATACGCAGTATTTT,CASSSSGTMADTQYF
.,.,TRBJ1-4,TRBV5-6,TGTGCCAGCAGCTTCTGGCAGAATCATGAAAAACTGTTTTTT,CASSFWQNHEKLFF
.,many,TRBJ1-1,TRBV2,TGTGCCAGCAGTGAAGGGGTACTGAACACTGAAGCTTTCTTT,CASSEGVLNTEAFF
.,few,TRBJ2-7,TRBV29-1,TGCAGCGTTCCAGGGCCTCTGGAGCAGTACTTC,CSVPGPLEQYF
TRBD1,many,TRBJ2-7,TRBV3-1,TGTGCCAGCAGCCAAGTTTGGACAGGGTGGTACGAGCAGTACTTC,CASSQVWTGWYEQYF
.,few,TRBJ2-4,TRBV30,TGTGCCTGGAGTGGATCGGGACCCGTAGACATTCAGTACTTC,CAWSGSGPVDIQYF
TRBD2,.,TRBJ2-7,TRBV27,TGTGCCAGCAGCACTCTTAGCGGGAGCGACGAGCAGTACTTC,CASSTLSGSDEQYF
.,.,TRBJ2-2,TRBV7-6,TGTGCCAGCAGCCCAGAACAGGATTACACCGGGGAGCTGTTTTTT,CASSPEQDYTGELFF
.,.,TRBJ2-7,TRBV20-1,TGCAGTGCTAGAGAACCCAGCACCTCATACTACGAGCAGTACTTC,CSAREPSTSYYEQYF
TRBD2,few,TRBJ2-1,TRBV9,TGTGCCAGCAGCGTATTGAGCGGGACCTACAATGAGCAGTTCTTC,CASSVLSGTYNEQFF
TRBD1,.,TRBJ1-1,TRBV6-2/TRBV6-3,TGTGCCAGCAGTTACTTACAGGGGATGATTGAAGCTCTCTTT,CASSYLQGMIEALF
TRBD2,many,TRBJ2-3,TRBV30,TGTGCCTGGTCCCTAGCGGGAGGGACAGATACGCAGTATTTT,CAWSLAGGTDTQYF
.,few,TRBJ1-4,TRBV11-2,TGTGCCAGCAGCTTCGATAGCGCGACTCTTAATGAAAAACTGTTTTTT,CASSFDSATLNEKLFF
.,.,TRBJ2-7,TRBV9,TGTGCCAGCAGCGTAGGGCGGGACAACTCCTACGAGCAGTACTTC,CASSVGRDNSYEQYF
TRBD1,few,TRBJ2-5,TRBV29-1,TGCAGCATCGCGGGACAGGGGAGTGACGAGACCCAGTACTTC,CSIAGQGSDETQYF
.,many,TRBJ2-7,TRBV20-1,TGCAGTGCCCGGGACCCCGAAACCTACGAGCAGTACTTC,CSARDPETYEQYF
.,.,TRBJ1-3,TRBV12-3/TRBV12-4,TGTGCCAGCAGTTTACGGGGGGCAGCTGGAAACACCATATATTTT,CASSLRGAAGNTIYF
.,many,TRBJ1-5,TRBV2,TGTGCCAGCAGTCGGCAGCTCGACAGCCGGGCGACCCAGCATTTT,CASSRQLDSRATQHF
TRBD1,many,TRBJ1-5,TRBV12-3/TRBV12-4,TGTGCCAGCAGTTCGGGACAGGGTATTCAGCCCCAGCATTTT,CASSSGQGIQPQHF
TRBD1,.,TRBJ2-7,TRBV9,TGTGCCAGCAGCACCGGACAGGGGCGGTCCTACGAGCAGTACTTC,CASSTGQGRSYEQYF
.,many,TRBJ1-1,TRBV5-4,TGTGCCAGCAGCTTGGCCGCGGGGAGCACTGAAGCTTTCTTT,CASSLAAGSTEAFF
.,few,TRBJ1-4,TRBV4-1,TGCGCCAGCAGCCAAGGGCAGTCTAATGAAAAACTGTTTTTT,CASSQGQSNEKLFF
TRBD2,many,TRBJ2-3,TRBV11-2,TGTGCCAGCAGCAAAGGACTAGCGGGGAGCACAGATACGCAGTATTTT,CASSKGLAGSTDTQYF
TRBD2,many,TRBJ2-3,TRBV4-1,TGCGCCAGCAGCCAACCCACTAGCGGGGGGGCAGATACGCAGTATTTT,CASSQPTSGGADTQYF
.,.,TRBJ2-7,TRBV15,TGTGCCACCAGCAGAGCCGACCCCTACGAGCAGTACTTC,CATSRADPYEQYF
.,.,TRBJ2-5,TRBV6-2/TRBV6-3,TGTGCCAGCAACAGGGCGGGGGCCTCGGAAGAGACCCAGTACTTC,CASNRAGASEETQYF
.,many,TRBJ2-3,TRBV9,TGTGCCAGCAGCCCACCCACCTCTAGCACAGATACGCAGTATTTT,CASSPPTSSTDTQYF
.,few,TRBJ1-4,TRBV14,TGTGCCAGCAGCCCCGGGACGGCCATTAATGAAAAACTGTTTTTT,CASSPGTAINEKLFF
TRBD2,.,TRBJ2-3,TRBV10-3,TGTGCCATCAACAAAGCGGGGGGGGAGGATACGCAGTATTTT,CAINKAGGEDTQYF
.,many,TRBJ1-5,TRBV7-2,TGTGCCAGCAGCTTTTGGGGAGCGGGTCAGCCCCAGCATTTT,CASSFWGAGQPQHF
.,many,TRBJ2-7,TRBV29-1,TGCAGCGTTGAATGGTCTGATCTGGGGGACGAGCAGTACTTC,CSVEWSDLGDEQYF
.,many,TRBJ1-1,TRBV7-8,TGTGCCAGCACCCGGGGGACGGGTGTCACTGAAGCTTTCTTT,CASTRGTGVTEAFF
.,.,TRBJ2-7,TRBV11-1,TGTGCCAGCAGCTTAATTTCTAACAGGGACTACGAGCAGTACTTC,CASSLISNRDYEQYF